These 10 T cell receptor beta chains originate from one sample sequenced in a study of tumor-infiltrating lymphocytes in primary liver carcinoma. The investigators made TCR beta cDNA from roughly 0.45 ug total RNA, using a constant-region primer. Libraries for TCR beta were built through three nested multiplex PCR rounds, which together made up a slightly modified ARM-PCR procedure. The first two PCR rounds, around 11 cycles each, used TRBV1-TRBV30 forward primers and a C-beta reverse primer. TCRdb passed the multiplex PCR reads through MiXCR, listing each CDR3 protein once. This table holds about 110,000 distinct CDR3 sequences, around 84% found once. The source material, 20-30 mg of unsorted bulk tissue, was used to co-extract RNA and DNA. The sample consisted of liver tumor tissue from sampling region 3. Indicated subset: tumor region T3, left-lateral pole. All receptors derive from a man aged 35-49 years with primary liver carcinoma and hepatitis B virus infection.

Comment on this clonotype: The junction and the germline gene differ at one end; a read error may be behind it. The chain uses TRBV12-3 or TRBV12-4 and TRBJ1-2; 7 bases line up with TRBD1. This CDR3 comprises 13 residues. The CDR3 bases are TGTACCAGCAGCCCGGGACAGATCTATGGCTACACCTTC. Amino acids: CTSSPGQIYGYTF.

The chain carries TRBV6-5 and TRBJ1-6; D unclear. CDR3 length: 14 residues. The germline V and J ends were trimmed by 3 bases and 19 bases, with 22 bases remaining between them. Germline V lookup: CDR1 MNHEY, CDR2 SVGAGI. DNA for the CDR3: TGTGCCAGCAGTTATACGGTCTATAATCCACCCCCTCACTTT. Its translation: CASSYTVYNPPPHF.

As concerns this clonotype: Germline is not matched at one junction end, which may reflect a read error. The V gene is TRBV6-1, the J gene TRBJ2-3; D remains ambiguous. CDR1 and CDR2 from the germline V gene are MNHNS and SASEGT. This CDR3 region has 13 residues. The CDR3 DNA reads TGCGCCAGCAGTGACGGTGTAGAATCTTCGCAGTATTTT. Encoded protein: CASSDGVESSQYF.

Turning to this clonotype: At one of its ends the junction is not consistent with the germline gene, which may arise from a read error. V gene TRBV28 combines with J gene TRBJ1-3; 7 bases fit TRBD1. The CDR3 extends over 15 amino acids. Germline V lookup: CDR1 MDHEN, CDR2 SYDVKM. The CDR3 nucleotides are TGTGCCAGCAGTTCGACAGGGTGTCCTGGAAACTCCATATATTTT. Its protein product is CASSSTGCPGNSIYF.

This sequence joins TRBV13 and TRBJ2-3; D is unclear. Germline V gene lookup returns CDR1 PRHDT and CDR2 FYEKMQ (reference sequence). The ends were cut back, 10 bases at V and 2 bases at J, with 16 bases in the middle. There are 14 residues in the CDR3. CDR3 amino acids: CANSFGGFTDTQYF. The CDR3 DNA reads as TGTGCCAATAGCTTCGGCGGATTCACAGATACGCAGTATTTT.

On this clonotype: A junction end diverges from the germline sequence, so it may reflect a read error. The gene calls are TRBV28 and TRBJ2-4; unclear D gene. CDR3 length equals 16 residues. Germline-derived CDR1 and CDR2 are MDHEN and SYDVKM. Here the CDR3 reads CPSSTYRAKAKNIQYF. DNA for the CDR3: TGTCCCAGTAGTACATACCGGGCCAAGGCCAAAAACATTCAGTACTTC.

As regards this clonotype: One junction end disagrees with the germline gene, perhaps due to a read error. This chain connects TRBV5-1 to TRBJ2-2; tentative D call: TRBD2 (6 bases). The length of the CDR3 is 13 residues. The germline gives CDR1 SGHRS, CDR2 YFSETQ. CDR3 sequence (DNA): TGCGCCAGCAGCTTGGAGATCGGCGGGGACCTGTTTTTT. Protein product: CASSLEIGGDLFF.

This clonotype was observed at least ten times. The chain carries TRBV28 and TRBJ1-1; the match to TRBD1 covers 7 bases. With V trimmed by 6 bases and J by 7 bases, 14 bases remained unmatched. The CDR3 extends over 15 amino acids. In germline, CDR1 is MDHEN, CDR2 SYDVKM. The CDR3 loop reads CASRRDRDSAYEAFF. The CDR3 DNA is TGTGCCAGCAGACGCGACCGGGACAGCGCTTATGAAGCTTTCTTT.

To note about this clonotype: The junction departs from germline at one end; a sequencing error may be responsible. In nucleotides, the CDR3 is TGTGCCTGCAGTTCGGGGTGGGCCATATCCTACAAGCAGTACTTC. It codes for CACSSGWAISYKQYF. V is TRBV12-3 or TRBV12-4 and J is TRBJ2-7, with D maybe TRBD2 (5 bases). This CDR3 has 15 amino acids.

This clonotype appeared a single time. At one of its ends the junction is not consistent with the germline gene, which may arise from a read error. The genes are TRBV29-1 and TRBJ1-1; D is possibly TRBD1 (5 bases). This CDR3 is built from 12 residues. The germline V gene has CDR1 SQVTM and CDR2 ANQGSEA. The CDR3 DNA sequence: TGCAACGTTGGCAGGGTAGACACTGAAGATTTCTTT. This encodes CNVGRVDTEDFF. Based on the CDR3 plus reference TRBV29-1 and TRBJ1-1, the full variable domain is SAVISQKPSRDICQRGTSLTIQCQVDSQVTMMFWYRQQPGQSLTLIATANQGSEATYESGFVIDKFPISRPNLTFSTLTVSNMSPEDSSIYLCNVGRVDTEDFFGQGTRLTVV.